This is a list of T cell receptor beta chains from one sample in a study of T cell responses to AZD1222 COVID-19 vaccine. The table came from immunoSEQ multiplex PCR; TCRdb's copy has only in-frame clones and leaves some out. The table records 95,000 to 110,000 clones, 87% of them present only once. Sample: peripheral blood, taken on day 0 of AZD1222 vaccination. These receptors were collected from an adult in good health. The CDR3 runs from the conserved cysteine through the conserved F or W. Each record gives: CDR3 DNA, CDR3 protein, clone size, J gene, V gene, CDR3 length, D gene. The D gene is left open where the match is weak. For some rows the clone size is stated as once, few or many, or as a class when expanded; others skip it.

CDR3 DNA: TGTGCCAGCAGCCTTCTGAACGCCTACGAGCAGTACTTC
CDR3 protein: CASSLLNAYEQYF
clone size: .
J gene: TRBJ2-7
V gene: TRBV14
CDR3 length: 13
D gene: .

CDR3 DNA: TGTGCCAGCAGTTACCCCTTAGCAGGGCAAAACACTGAAGCTTTCTTT
CDR3 protein: CASSYPLAGQNTEAFF
clone size: few
J gene: TRBJ1-1
V gene: TRBV6-2/TRBV6-3
CDR3 length: 16
D gene: .

CDR3 DNA: TGTGCCAGCGGGCTCGGGACAGGGGGCGCAGATACGCAGTATTTT
CDR3 protein: CASGLGTGGADTQYF
clone size: once
J gene: TRBJ2-3
V gene: TRBV27
CDR3 length: 15
D gene: TRBD1

CDR3 DNA: TGTGCCACCAGAGGCGCCGGACGAGATCAGCCCCAGCATTTT
CDR3 protein: CATRGAGRDQPQHF
clone size: .
J gene: TRBJ1-5
V gene: TRBV24-1
CDR3 length: 14
D gene: .

CDR3 DNA: TGTGCCAGCAGTTACTCCCCGGACGGGGACACCGGGGAGCTGTTTTTT
CDR3 protein: CASSYSPDGDTGELFF
clone size: .
J gene: TRBJ2-2
V gene: TRBV6-5
CDR3 length: 16
D gene: .

CDR3 DNA: TGTGCCAGCAGTCCCACGGACAGGTCTTTCCACAGGCAGCCCCAGCATTTT
CDR3 protein: CASSPTDRSFHRQPQHF
clone size: once
J gene: TRBJ1-5
V gene: TRBV27
CDR3 length: 17
D gene: TRBD1

CDR3 DNA: TGTGCCAGCAGCTTGGTAGGTGGGTGGCTCCAGGGCTACACCTTC
CDR3 protein: CASSLVGGWLQGYTF
clone size: .
J gene: TRBJ1-2
V gene: TRBV5-4
CDR3 length: 15
D gene: .

CDR3 DNA: TGTGCCACCAGTGACCCCTACCGACAGGGGGCTCTGGCAGATACGCAGTATTTT
CDR3 protein: CATSDPYRQGALADTQYF
clone size: .
J gene: TRBJ2-3
V gene: TRBV24-1
CDR3 length: 18
D gene: TRBD1

CDR3 DNA: TGTGCCAGCAGCCAAGTAGGTAACACTGAAGCTTTCTTT
CDR3 protein: CASSQVGNTEAFF
clone size: once
J gene: TRBJ1-1
V gene: TRBV3-1/TRBV3-2
CDR3 length: 13
D gene: .

CDR3 DNA: TGCAGCCCGAGGGACAGTCTCACAGATACGCAGTATTTT
CDR3 protein: CSPRDSLTDTQYF
clone size: once
J gene: TRBJ2-3
V gene: TRBV29-1
CDR3 length: 13
D gene: TRBD1

CDR3 DNA: TGCGCCAGCAGCCCCGGCGGCACCGGGGAGCTGTTTTTT
CDR3 protein: CASSPGGTGELFF
clone size: .
J gene: TRBJ2-2
V gene: TRBV4-1
CDR3 length: 13
D gene: .

CDR3 DNA: TGTGCCAGCAGTTACATCCAGGGGGGGGGACAAGAGACCCAGTACTTC
CDR3 protein: CASSYIQGGGQETQYF
clone size: .
J gene: TRBJ2-5
V gene: TRBV6-5
CDR3 length: 16
D gene: .

CDR3 DNA: TGTGCCAGCAGCTTACAGGGGGCCGGACTCCGTTTAGGGGATACGCAGTATTTT
CDR3 protein: CASSLQGAGLRLGDTQYF
clone size: .
J gene: TRBJ2-3
V gene: TRBV7-9
CDR3 length: 18
D gene: TRBD1

CDR3 DNA: TGCAGTGCTAGTAGGGGACTAGCGGGGTCATACGAGCAGTACTTC
CDR3 protein: CSASRGLAGSYEQYF
clone size: .
J gene: TRBJ2-7
V gene: TRBV20-1
CDR3 length: 15
D gene: TRBD2

CDR3 DNA: TGTGCCAGCAGCTTAGCACAGGGCGAGCAGTACTTC
CDR3 protein: CASSLAQGEQYF
clone size: .
J gene: TRBJ2-7
V gene: TRBV7-6
CDR3 length: 12
D gene: .

CDR3 DNA: TGTGCCAGCAGCTTAGGCCGACAGGGTCGGACTGAAGCTTTCTTT
CDR3 protein: CASSLGRQGRTEAFF
clone size: .
J gene: TRBJ1-1
V gene: TRBV13
CDR3 length: 15
D gene: TRBD1

CDR3 DNA: TGCGCCAGCAGGCGGACAGGGGGGACAGATACGCAGTATTTT
CDR3 protein: CASRRTGGTDTQYF
clone size: .
J gene: TRBJ2-3
V gene: TRBV5-1
CDR3 length: 14
D gene: TRBD1

CDR3 DNA: TGTGCCTGGACGGGGTCGGCGCTGAATGAAAAACTGTTTTTT
CDR3 protein: CAWTGSALNEKLFF
clone size: .
J gene: TRBJ1-4
V gene: TRBV30
CDR3 length: 14
D gene: .

CDR3 DNA: TGTGCCAGCAGCGTAGAAAGGGGAGGGGTCGCTGAAGCTTTCTTT
CDR3 protein: CASSVERGGVAEAFF
clone size: .
J gene: TRBJ1-1
V gene: TRBV9
CDR3 length: 15
D gene: .

CDR3 DNA: TGTGCCAGCATTGACAGGTCATACAATGAGCAGTTCTTC
CDR3 protein: CASIDRSYNEQFF
clone size: .
J gene: TRBJ2-1
V gene: TRBV27
CDR3 length: 13
D gene: .

CDR3 DNA: TGTGCCAGCAGCTTGGGTGGACCTCGTACCTATTATAGCAATCAGCCCCAGCATTTT
CDR3 protein: CASSLGGPRTYYSNQPQHF
clone size: .
J gene: TRBJ1-5
V gene: TRBV5-6
CDR3 length: 19
D gene: .

CDR3 DNA: TGTGCCAGCAGCCGCACAGGGTCGGGCTACACCTTC
CDR3 protein: CASSRTGSGYTF
clone size: .
J gene: TRBJ1-2
V gene: TRBV5-4
CDR3 length: 12
D gene: .

CDR3 DNA: TGTGCCAGCAGCCTCAGAAACGGGGACGGTAATCAGCCCCAGCATTTT
CDR3 protein: CASSLRNGDGNQPQHF
clone size: once
J gene: TRBJ1-5
V gene: TRBV4-2
CDR3 length: 16
D gene: .

CDR3 DNA: TGCGCCAGCAGCCTAGGGACAGGGGATGGCTACACCTTC
CDR3 protein: CASSLGTGDGYTF
clone size: .
J gene: TRBJ1-2
V gene: TRBV4-1
CDR3 length: 13
D gene: TRBD1

CDR3 DNA: TGTGCTAGTGGTTTGGTAGATTGGGGGGCCCTAGAAACCTTC
CDR3 protein: CASGLVDWGALETF
clone size: .
J gene: TRBJ1-2
V gene: TRBV12-5
CDR3 length: 14
D gene: .

CDR3 DNA: TGCGCCAGCAGCTTGGAAGGGGGTGGCGAGCAGTACTTC
CDR3 protein: CASSLEGGGEQYF
clone size: .
J gene: TRBJ2-7
V gene: TRBV5-1
CDR3 length: 13
D gene: .

CDR3 DNA: TGTGCCAGCAGTCCCCTTGTGGGACGGACCTCCTACGAGCAGTACTTC
CDR3 protein: CASSPLVGRTSYEQYF
clone size: few
J gene: TRBJ2-7
V gene: TRBV28
CDR3 length: 16
D gene: .

CDR3 DNA: TGTGCCAGCAGCTTGGGGAACTCTGGAAACACCATATATTTT
CDR3 protein: CASSLGNSGNTIYF
clone size: .
J gene: TRBJ1-3
V gene: TRBV5-4
CDR3 length: 14
D gene: .

CDR3 DNA: TGCGCCAGCAGCTTGGATGGTCTGGGGACTAGCGGGAGAAATGAGCAGTTCTTC
CDR3 protein: CASSLDGLGTSGRNEQFF
clone size: .
J gene: TRBJ2-1
V gene: TRBV5-1
CDR3 length: 18
D gene: TRBD2

CDR3 DNA: TGTGCCAGCAGCCAAGAGCTAGCGGGAGAGGGAAAGGAGCAGTACTTC
CDR3 protein: CASSQELAGEGKEQYF
clone size: many
J gene: TRBJ2-7
V gene: TRBV4-2
CDR3 length: 16
D gene: TRBD2

CDR3 DNA: TGTGCCAGTAGTCCCGGGACAGGGTCCCCTAATGAGCAGTTCTTC
CDR3 protein: CASSPGTGSPNEQFF
clone size: .
J gene: TRBJ2-1
V gene: TRBV19
CDR3 length: 15
D gene: TRBD1

CDR3 DNA: TGTGCCAGCAGCCAAGTTATCCCAAGAACCGGGACAACGGCCAATGAGCAGTTCTTC
CDR3 protein: CASSQVIPRTGTTANEQFF
clone size: .
J gene: TRBJ2-1
V gene: TRBV3-1/TRBV3-2
CDR3 length: 19
D gene: .

CDR3 DNA: TGTGCCAGCATCCTCCAAACGACTAGCGAGAATGAGCAGTTCTTC
CDR3 protein: CASILQTTSENEQFF
clone size: .
J gene: TRBJ2-1
V gene: TRBV2
CDR3 length: 15
D gene: TRBD2

CDR3 DNA: TGTGCCAGCAGCCAAGATCTCTACGAGCAGTACTTC
CDR3 protein: CASSQDLYEQYF
clone size: .
J gene: TRBJ2-7
V gene: TRBV4-2
CDR3 length: 12
D gene: .

CDR3 DNA: TGTGCCAGCAGCGCACTGGGACAGGGCCTCTACACCTTC
CDR3 protein: CASSALGQGLYTF
clone size: .
J gene: TRBJ1-2
V gene: TRBV9
CDR3 length: 13
D gene: TRBD1

CDR3 DNA: TGTGCCAGCAGTTTTAGGAGTCTAGCCAAAAACATTCAGTACTTC
CDR3 protein: CASSFRSLAKNIQYF
clone size: .
J gene: TRBJ2-4
V gene: TRBV28
CDR3 length: 15
D gene: .

CDR3 DNA: TGTGCCAGCAGCGTAGGGACAGGGAGTAGCGAAAAACTGTTTTTT
CDR3 protein: CASSVGTGSSEKLFF
clone size: .
J gene: TRBJ1-4
V gene: TRBV9
CDR3 length: 15
D gene: TRBD1

CDR3 DNA: TGTGCCAGCAGTGATGAGCGACTCACCGGGGAGCTGTTTTTT
CDR3 protein: CASSDERLTGELFF
clone size: .
J gene: TRBJ2-2
V gene: TRBV2
CDR3 length: 14
D gene: .

CDR3 DNA: TGTGCCAGCAGTTACTCGGGTCTACTCACAGATACGCAGTATTTT
CDR3 protein: CASSYSGLLTDTQYF
clone size: .
J gene: TRBJ2-3
V gene: TRBV6-5
CDR3 length: 15
D gene: .